One and the same sample provided the 5 T cell receptor beta chains below, sequenced in a study of resident and recirculating memory T cells in vitiligo. Data came from immunoSEQ multiplex PCR; TCRdb stores just in-frame clones and leaves some out. The sample lists 40,000 to 50,000 clones; around 90% were seen once. Material: blood. The receptors shown here come from a male donor with vitiligo.

The rearrangement uses TRBV5-1 and TRBJ2-1, with D possibly matching TRBD2 (5 bases). The CDR3 spans 15 residues. Trimming removed 0 bases at V and 2 bases at J, with 9 bases between. From germline, CDR1 is SGHRS and CDR2 YFSETQ. The CDR3 loop is CASSLGGQAYNEQFF. CDR3 coding DNA: TGCGCCAGCAGCTTGGGCGGGCAAGCCTACAATGAGCAGTTCTTC.

In DNA, the CDR3 is TGTGCCAGCAGTAGGGACAGGGCTGGGGCCAACGTCCTGACTTTC. Translating it yields CASSRDRAGANVLTF. The chain joins TRBV6-5 to TRBJ2-6, with 9 nucleotides matching TRBD1. This CDR3 spans 15 amino acids. The germline V gene encodes CDR1 MNHEY and CDR2 SVGAGI. J lost 2 bases, V lost 5 bases, and 1 base had no gene match.

The chain combines TRBV4-2 with TRBJ1-6; 10 bases fit TRBD1. The trim removed 0 bases at V and 2 bases at J, leaving 1 base unmatched. The CDR3 extends over 17 amino acids. Germline V gene lookup returns CDR1 LGHNA and CDR2 YNFKEQ. The CDR3 DNA is TGTGCCAGCAGCCAAGAGGGGACAGGGGCCTATAATTCACCCCTCCACTTT. Residues: CASSQEGTGAYNSPLHF.

The rearrangement joins TRBV11-3 to TRBJ2-1; D is possibly TRBD2 (6 bases). Looked up from germline, CDR1 is SGHNT and CDR2 is YENEEA. This CDR3 contains 14 residues. Trimming stripped 3 bases from V and 2 bases from J, with 8 bases between. The CDR3 nucleotides read TGTGCCAGCAGCTTTCGCGGGGCCTACAATGAGCAGTTCTTC. Its translation is CASSFRGAYNEQFF.

The chain couples TRBV18 to TRBJ2-5, with a possible D match to TRBD1 (5 bases). Germline CDR1 reads KGHSH; CDR2 reads LQKENI. The CDR3 covers 15 residues. V gave up 3 bases and J gave up 4 bases, with 15 bases separating them. For the CDR3, the DNA is TGTGCCAGCTCACCTCAGGGTACGATTACAGAGACCCAGTACTTC. This codes for CASSPQGTITETQYF.